A single sample gave rise to the 30 T cell receptor beta chains below, sequenced in a study of coeliac disease (dated 2022 in TCRdb). Receptor amplification or capture employed the immunoSEQ multiplex PCR assay. In TCRdb, the immuneACCESS table is reduced to in-frame sequences with V and J assigned. These tables do not hold every clone; where another copy was compared, an unresolved V gene accounts for under half, and the others remain unexplained. The sample table lists about 3,300 clones, 64% of them with a count of one. About two fifths of the sample rests with the top ten. The sequenced material came from intraepithelial lymphocytes from the gut. The sample's cell subset or site label, in plain terms: intraepithelial cell (IEC) fraction of small intestinal biopsy. The origin of the receptors is a woman aged 40 to 50.

The rearrangement joins TRBV6-1 to TRBJ1-5, with TRBD1 as a possible D gene (6 bases). The CDR3 consists of 16 residues. Germline CDR1 reads MNHNS; CDR2 reads SASEGT. The V gene lost 2 bases and the J gene lost 2 bases, with 13 bases spanning the gap. The CDR3 sequence: CASSETQGSGNQPQHF. CDR3 DNA sequence: TGTGCCAGCAGTGAAACACAGGGTTCAGGCAATCAGCCCCAGCATTTT.

The V gene is TRBV5-1, the J gene TRBJ2-7; TRBD2 might be the D (5 bases). Germline V gene lookup returns CDR1 SGHRS and CDR2 YFSETQ. Trimming cost V 5 bases and J 3 bases, with 18 bases left between them. The CDR3 has 15 amino acids. CDR3 sequence (DNA): TGCGCCAGCAGTGGAGGAATCGATCTCGACTACGAGCAGTACTTC. Translated: CASSGGIDLDYEQYF.

The chain carries TRBV5-1 and TRBJ2-1; tentatively, D is TRBD1 (6 bases). The CDR3 consists of 13 residues. Germline CDR1 and CDR2: SGHRS and YFSETQ. V was trimmed by 0 bases and J by 6 bases, leaving 7 bases between them. The CDR3 DNA reads TGCGCCAGCAGCTTGGGGGGGCTCAATGAGCAGTTCTTC. Translation gives CASSLGGLNEQFF.

The chain joins TRBV2 to TRBJ2-3; 7 bases fit TRBD2. Per the germline V gene, CDR1 is SNHLY and CDR2 is FYNNEI. CDR3 length: 16 amino acids. With V trimmed by 4 bases and J by 1 base, 8 bases remained unmatched. CDR3 sequence reads: CASSVRGRGRTDTQYF. The CDR3 DNA reads as TGTGCCAGCAGTGTAAGAGGGAGGGGTCGCACAGATACGCAGTATTTT.

With regard to this clone: The identical CDR3 is also encoded by other nucleotide sequences in the sample. CDR3 protein: CASSPGGGITLDYGYTF. In DNA, the CDR3 is TGTGCCAGCAGCCCGGGGGGTGGCATCACCCTGGACTATGGCTACACCTTC. This chain uses TRBV7-6 with TRBJ1-2; possible D gene TRBD1, 5 bases. CDR3 length: 17 residues. The germline V and J ends were trimmed by 5 bases and 3 bases, with 22 bases remaining between them. The germline gives CDR1 SGHVS, CDR2 FNYEAQ.

The CDR3: CASSLTTLRGATYEQYF. Here the CDR3 DNA reads TGTGCCAGCAGTCTAACCACACTCCGGGGGGCTACCTACGAGCAGTACTTC. J is TRBJ2-7 and V is TRBV28; possibly TRBD2 for D (7 bases). The ends were cut back, 5 bases at V and 2 bases at J, with 22 bases in the middle. The CDR3 spans 17 residues. Germline V gene sequence: CDR1 MDHEN, CDR2 SYDVKM.

This chain uses TRBV9 with TRBJ2-7, with 10 nucleotides matching TRBD2. The germline CDR1 and CDR2 sequences are SGDLS and YYNGEE. CDR3 length equals 14 residues. J gave up 5 bases and V 5 bases, and 7 bases lay outside the gene matches. CDR3 loop: CASSELAGIDEQYF. The CDR3 nucleotides read TGTGCCAGCAGTGAACTAGCGGGAATCGACGAGCAGTACTTC.

This clone came up a few times. The chain carries TRBV18 and TRBJ2-3; 7 nucleotides align to TRBD1. This CDR3 comprises 14 residues. Germline V gene data show CDR1 as KGHSH and CDR2 as LQKENI. V dropped 3 bases and J dropped 1; count of bases not matched to a gene: 1. CDR3 loop: CASSPQGGTDTQYF. DNA of the CDR3: TGTGCCAGCTCACCTCAGGGGGGCACAGATACGCAGTATTTT.

V usage is TRBV19 and J usage is TRBJ1-2; possibly TRBD1 for D (5 bases). The CDR3 sequence is 12 residues long. Germline CDR1 reads LNHDA; CDR2 reads SQIVND (reference sequence). The V end was cut by 6 bases, the J end by 8 bases, with 13 bases between. CDR3 sequence: CASRGHLSGYTF. CDR3 nucleotide sequence: TGTGCCAGTAGAGGACATCTGTCGGGCTACACCTTC.

V usage is TRBV28 and J usage is TRBJ2-5; possibly TRBD1 for D (6 bases). Per germline, CDR1 MDHEN and CDR2 SYDVKM. The CDR3 extends over 13 amino acids. Trimming took 3 bases from V and 5 from J, leaving 10 bases between them. Here the CDR3 reads CASSLPGDETQYF. The CDR3 coding sequence is TGTGCCAGCAGTTTGCCAGGGGACGAGACCCAGTACTTC.

A note on this clone: Germline is not matched at one junction end, which may reflect a read error. The chain uses TRBV7-7 and TRBJ2-5; maybe TRBD1 (6 bases). Germline CDR1 is SSHAT and CDR2 is FNYEAQ (reference sequence). CDR3 size: 14 residues. CDR3 DNA: TGTGCTAGCAGTGACTGGGGGCTCCAGGAGACCCAGTACTTC. Protein: CASSDWGLQETQYF.

The chain employs TRBV15 and TRBJ1-4; 9 bases are a match to TRBD1. The trim removed 5 bases at V and 3 bases at J, leaving 13 bases unmatched. From germline, CDR1 is LNHNV and CDR2 YYDKDF (reference sequence). This CDR3 has 18 residues. CDR3 DNA: TGTGCCACCAGCTCTGCTCCGGGACAGGGACCCGCTAATGAAAAACTGTTTTTT. This translates into CATSSAPGQGPANEKLFF.

The chain joins TRBV15 to TRBJ2-3; D is perhaps TRBD2 (6 bases). Deletions cut 0 bases from V and 1 base from J, with 8 bases between. This CDR3 is 15 amino acids long. CDR1 is LNHNV, CDR2 YYDKDF, per germline (reference sequence). CDR3 region: CATSRDPSGTDTQYF. CDR3 coding DNA: TGTGCCACCAGCAGAGATCCTAGCGGCACAGATACGCAGTATTTT. Filled out from reference TRBV15 and TRBJ2-3, the complete variable domain reads DAMVIQNPRYQVTQFGKPVTLSCSQTLNHNVMYWYQQKSSQAPKLLFHYYDKDFNNEADTPDNFQSRRPNTSFCFLDIRSPGLGDTAMYLCATSRDPSGTDTQYFGPGTRLTVL.

The rearrangement links TRBV7-9 to TRBJ2-2, with D perhaps matching TRBD2 (5 bases). CDR1 and CDR2 (germline): SEHNR, FQNEAQ (reference sequence). There are 17 residues in the CDR3. The germline V and J ends were trimmed by 1 base and 0 bases, with 12 bases remaining between them. This CDR3 is CASSLVSGFSNTGELFF. CDR3 coding DNA: TGTGCCAGCAGCTTAGTTTCGGGATTTTCGAACACCGGGGAGCTGTTTTTT.

The chain couples TRBV28 to TRBJ1-5; maybe TRBD1 (5 bases). Germline lookup yields CDR1 MDHEN and CDR2 SYDVKM. The CDR3 totals 14 residues. Trimming shortened V by 3 bases and J by 4 bases, and 10 bases separated the two germline ends. The CDR3 protein is CASSFAGMNQPQHF. CDR3 in DNA: TGTGCCAGCAGTTTTGCAGGGATGAATCAGCCCCAGCATTTT. The whole variable domain, remainder taken from reference TRBV28 and TRBJ1-5, is DVKVTQSSRYLVKRTGEKVFLECVQDMDHENMFWYRQDPGLGLRLIYFSYDVKMKEKGDIPEGYSVSREKKERFSLILESASTNQTSMYLCASSFAGMNQPQHFGDGTRLSIL.

J is TRBJ2-3 and V is TRBV2, with a weak D call TRBD2 (7 bases). Trimming removed 11 bases at V and 2 bases at J, with 20 bases between. The length of the CDR3 is 15 residues. From germline, CDR1 is SNHLY and CDR2 FYNNEI. In DNA form, the CDR3 reads TGTGCCGGGGGGGGGCTCTCTAGCCACACAGATACGCAGTATTTT. Protein product: CAGGGLSSHTDTQYF.

In DNA, the CDR3 is TGTGCCAGCAGCTGGAGGCGCCGGGACAGGGGAATCTATGGCTACACCTTC. It yields the protein CASSWRRRDRGIYGYTF. The chain is built from TRBV7-8 and TRBJ1-2, with TRBD1 identical over 10 bases. The ends lost 4 bases at V and 4 bases at J; junction bases unmatched: 12. Germline V lookup: CDR1 SGHVS, CDR2 FQNEAQ. The CDR3 loop spans 17 amino acids.

This chain links TRBV30 with TRBJ1-2, with no clear D. This CDR3 is 13 amino acids long. V lost 3 bases and J 0 bases, leaving 8 bases between the germline ends. Looked up from germline, CDR1 is GTSNPN and CDR2 is SVGIG (reference sequence). The CDR3 nucleotides are TGTGCCTGGAGCGCGGAGACTAACTATGGCTACACCTTC. It is translated as CAWSAETNYGYTF.

This chain uses TRBV9 with TRBJ2-5; 7 bases are shared with TRBD1. The J segment lost 1 base and the V segment lost 4 bases, leaving 7 bases of the junction unmatched. The CDR3 is made up of 15 amino acids. The V gene's germline CDR1 is SGDLS and CDR2 YYNGEE. The CDR3 nucleotides read TGTGCCAGCAGCAACAGCCGGGACAGCCAAGAGACCCAGTACTTC. Translation: CASSNSRDSQETQYF.

The V gene is TRBV23-1, the J gene TRBJ1-5; TRBD1 aligns across 10 bases. TRBV23-1 is sorted into the ORF group, with uncertain function. The J segment lost 0 bases and the V segment lost 2 bases, leaving 4 bases of the junction unmatched. The CDR3 contains 17 residues. This CDR3 reads CASSQGTGVDSNQPQHF. In nucleotides, the CDR3 is TGCGCCAGCAGTCAAGGGACAGGGGTGGATAGCAATCAGCCCCAGCATTTT.

J is TRBJ2-7 and V is TRBV28; 8 bases fit TRBD2. J was trimmed by 2 bases and V by 6 bases; bases with no gene match: 6. Germline V lookup: CDR1 MDHEN, CDR2 SYDVKM. There are 14 residues in the CDR3. CDR3 in amino acids: CASRGGGRAYEQYF. The CDR3 DNA is TGTGCCAGCAGGGGCGGGGGGCGCGCCTACGAGCAGTACTTC.

The table lists this clone with a few counts. J is TRBJ2-7 and V is TRBV29-1; the match to TRBD2 covers 10 bases. Trimming took 6 bases from V and 5 from J; bases not matched to a gene: 10. Germline CDR1 is SQVTM and CDR2 is ANQGSEA. The length of the CDR3 is 14 residues. This CDR3 is CSVNPSGSLDEQYF. The CDR3 region has the DNA TGCAGCGTGAACCCTAGCGGGAGCTTAGACGAGCAGTACTTC.

The chain uses TRBV7-3 and TRBJ1-1, with unresolved D. The V and J ends lost 2 bases and 0 bases respectively, with 10 bases between them. The germline gives CDR1 SGHTA, CDR2 FQGTGA. The CDR3 runs 15 residues. The CDR3 region has the DNA TGTGCCAGCAGCTTAGGAGGGCTTATGAACACTGAAGCTTTCTTT. This codes for CASSLGGLMNTEAFF.

The V call is TRBV5-1, the J call TRBJ2-1, with 13 positions matching TRBD2. The junction had 6 bases not matched to a gene; V was cut back by 3 bases and J by 9 bases. The CDR3 has 15 amino acids. Germline V gene lookup returns CDR1 SGHRS and CDR2 YFSETQ. The CDR3 bases are TGCGCCAGCAGCTGGAGGACTAGCGGGAGTGGTGAGCAGTTCTTC. Its protein product is CASSWRTSGSGEQFF.

The chain couples TRBV5-4 to TRBJ1-2; perhaps TRBD1 as D (5 bases). Between the trimmed V and J ends, which lost 2 bases and 4 bases, there was a span of 9 bases. Per the germline V gene, CDR1 is SGHNT and CDR2 is YYREEE (reference sequence). This CDR3 is built from 13 residues. The CDR3 region is CASSLDSAYGYTF. The CDR3 bases are TGTGCCAGCAGCTTAGACAGCGCCTATGGCTACACCTTC.

The genes are TRBV9 and TRBJ2-3, with 9 bases identical to TRBD2. The CDR3 consists of 18 residues. Germline V gene lookup returns CDR1 SGDLS and CDR2 YYNGEE. J gave up 0 bases and V 3 bases, and 11 bases lay outside the gene matches. CDR3 protein: CASSAPIGGRESTDTQYF. In nucleotides, the CDR3 is TGTGCCAGCAGCGCCCCTATAGGCGGGAGGGAAAGCACAGATACGCAGTATTTT. Looking up the rest from reference TRBV9 and TRBJ2-3 gives the full variable domain: DSGVTQTPKHLITATGQRVTLRCSPRSGDLSVYWYQQSLDQGLQFLIQYYNGEERAKGNILERFSAQQFPDLHSELNLSSLELGDSALYFCASSAPIGGRESTDTQYFGPGTRLTVL.

This rearrangement joins TRBV10-2 to TRBJ2-5; 11 bases fit TRBD2. V shed 5 bases, J shed 1 base, and the junction held 6 bases outside the gene matches. Germline loops: CDR1 WSHSY, CDR2 SAAADI. This CDR3 has 16 residues. The CDR3 reads CASSPGTSGFQETQYF. Written as DNA, the CDR3 is TGCGCCAGCAGTCCCGGGACTAGCGGTTTCCAAGAGACCCAGTACTTC.

The CDR3 DNA sequence: TGCGCCAGCAGGGGTCAAGGGGTCTCCAATCAGCCCCAGCATTTT. Translated, it gives CASRGQGVSNQPQHF. The V gene is TRBV10-2, the J gene TRBJ1-5; weak D call: TRBD1 (5 bases). Germline lookup yields CDR1 WSHSY and CDR2 SAAADI. The CDR3 length is 15 residues. Deletions cut 6 bases from V and 3 bases from J, with 15 bases between.

This chain links TRBV19 with TRBJ2-6; 8 bases match TRBD2. This CDR3 has 16 amino acids. In germline, CDR1 is LNHDA, CDR2 SQIVND (reference sequence). Unmatched junction bases numbered 5, after V lost 7 bases and J lost 0 bases. The CDR3 sequence is CASNRAGASGANVLTF. DNA for the CDR3: TGTGCCAGTAACCGAGCGGGGGCCTCTGGGGCCAACGTCCTGACTTTC.

This clone has just one count. The chain recombines TRBV5-4 with TRBJ1-1; no definite D call. Looked up from germline, CDR1 is SGHNT and CDR2 is YYREEE (reference sequence). This CDR3 is 15 amino acids long. Trimming removed 4 bases at V and 1 base at J, with 14 bases between. The CDR3 DNA is TGTGCCAGCAGCCCTGGGCCCGGCTGGAACACTGAAGCTTTCTTT. Protein sequence: CASSPGPGWNTEAFF.